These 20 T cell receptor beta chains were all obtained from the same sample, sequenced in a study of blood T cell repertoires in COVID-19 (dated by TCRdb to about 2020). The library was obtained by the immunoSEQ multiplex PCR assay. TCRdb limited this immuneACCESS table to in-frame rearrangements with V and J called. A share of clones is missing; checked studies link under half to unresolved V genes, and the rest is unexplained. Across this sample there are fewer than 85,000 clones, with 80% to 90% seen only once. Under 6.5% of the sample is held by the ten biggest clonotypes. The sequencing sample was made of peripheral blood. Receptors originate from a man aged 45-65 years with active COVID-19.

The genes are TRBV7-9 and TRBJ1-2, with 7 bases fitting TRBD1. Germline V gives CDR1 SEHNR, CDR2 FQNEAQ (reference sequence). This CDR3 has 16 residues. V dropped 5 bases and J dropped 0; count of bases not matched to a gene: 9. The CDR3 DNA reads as TGTGCCAGCAGCCCGACTGACAGGGCGGCTAACTATGGCTACACCTTC. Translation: CASSPTDRAANYGYTF. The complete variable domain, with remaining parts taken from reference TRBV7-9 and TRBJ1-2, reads DTGVSQNPRHKITKRGQNVTFRCDPISEHNRLYWYRQTLGQGPEFLTYFQNEAQLEKSRLLSDRFSAERPKGSFSTLEIQRTEQGDSAMYLCASSPTDRAANYGYTFGSGTRLTVV.

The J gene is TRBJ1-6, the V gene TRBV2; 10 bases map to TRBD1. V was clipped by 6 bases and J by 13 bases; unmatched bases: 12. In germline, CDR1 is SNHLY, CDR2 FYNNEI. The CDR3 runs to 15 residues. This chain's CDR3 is CASRLDRGLVGPLHF. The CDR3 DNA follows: TGTGCCAGCAGACTCGACAGGGGGCTAGTCGGTCCCCTCCACTTT.

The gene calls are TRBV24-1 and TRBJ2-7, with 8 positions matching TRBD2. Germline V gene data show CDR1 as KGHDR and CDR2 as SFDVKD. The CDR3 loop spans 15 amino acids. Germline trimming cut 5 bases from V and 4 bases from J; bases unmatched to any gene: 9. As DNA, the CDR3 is TGTGCCACCAGTGCTAAAGCGGGAGCGCGGTACGAGCAGTACTTC. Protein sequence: CATSAKAGARYEQYF.

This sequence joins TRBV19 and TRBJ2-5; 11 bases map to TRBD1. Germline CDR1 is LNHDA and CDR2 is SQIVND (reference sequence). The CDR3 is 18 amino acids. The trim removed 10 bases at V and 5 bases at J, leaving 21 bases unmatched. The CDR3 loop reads CATASPRTGGAISETQYF. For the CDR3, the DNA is TGTGCCACCGCGTCCCCAAGGACAGGGGGCGCGATTTCGGAGACCCAGTACTTC.

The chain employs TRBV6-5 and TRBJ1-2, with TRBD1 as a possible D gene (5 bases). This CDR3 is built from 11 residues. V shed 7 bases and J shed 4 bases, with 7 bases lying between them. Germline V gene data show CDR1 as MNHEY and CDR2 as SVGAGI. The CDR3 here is CASTRVYGYTF. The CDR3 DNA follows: TGTGCCAGCACCAGGGTCTATGGCTACACCTTC.

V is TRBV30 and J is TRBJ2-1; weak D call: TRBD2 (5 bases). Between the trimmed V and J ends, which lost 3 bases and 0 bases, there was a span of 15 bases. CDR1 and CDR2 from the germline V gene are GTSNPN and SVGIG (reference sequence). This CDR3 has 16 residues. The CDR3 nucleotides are TGTGCCTGGAGACGGGGTGGAGGTAGCTCCTACAATGAGCAGTTCTTC. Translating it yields CAWRRGGGSSYNEQFF.

The DNA for the CDR3 is TGTGCCAGCAGTCAGGGGACAATCGGAGGCTACACCTTC. It encodes CASSQGTIGGYTF. This rearrangement joins TRBV28 to TRBJ1-2, with TRBD1 as a possible D gene (6 bases). Between the trimmed V and J ends, which lost 5 bases and 8 bases, there was a span of 15 bases. CDR3 length: 13 amino acids. Germline CDR1 is MDHEN and CDR2 is SYDVKM.

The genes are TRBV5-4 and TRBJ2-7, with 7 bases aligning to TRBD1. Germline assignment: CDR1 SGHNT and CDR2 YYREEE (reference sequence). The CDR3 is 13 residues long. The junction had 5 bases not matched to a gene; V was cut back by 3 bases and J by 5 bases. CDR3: CASSWAGGDEQYF. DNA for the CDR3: TGTGCCAGCAGCTGGGCAGGGGGAGACGAGCAGTACTTC.

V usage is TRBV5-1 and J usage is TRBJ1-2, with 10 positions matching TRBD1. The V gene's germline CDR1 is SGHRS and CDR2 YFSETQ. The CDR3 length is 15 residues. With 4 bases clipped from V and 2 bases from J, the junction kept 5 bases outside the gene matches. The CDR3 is CASSPTGGRNYGYTF. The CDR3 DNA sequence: TGCGCCAGCAGCCCGACAGGGGGCAGGAACTATGGCTACACCTTC. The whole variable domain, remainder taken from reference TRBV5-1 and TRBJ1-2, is KAGVTQTPRYLIKTRGQQVTLSCSPISGHRSVSWYQQTPGQGLQFLFEYFSETQRNKGNFPGRFSGRQFSNSRSEMNVSTLELGDSALYLCASSPTGGRNYGYTFGSGTRLTVV.

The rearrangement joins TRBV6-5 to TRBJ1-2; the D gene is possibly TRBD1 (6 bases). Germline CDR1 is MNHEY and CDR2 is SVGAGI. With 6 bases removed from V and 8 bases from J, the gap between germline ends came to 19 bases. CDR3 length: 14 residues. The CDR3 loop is CASRPRRGAMGYTF. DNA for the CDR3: TGTGCCAGCAGACCCCGTCGGGGGGCGATGGGCTACACCTTC.

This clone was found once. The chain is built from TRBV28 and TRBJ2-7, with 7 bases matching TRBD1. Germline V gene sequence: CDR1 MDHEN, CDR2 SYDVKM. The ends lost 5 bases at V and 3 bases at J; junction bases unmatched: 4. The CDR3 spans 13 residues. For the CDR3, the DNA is TGTGCCAGCAGTGCAGGGGGAGACTACGAGCAGTACTTC. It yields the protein CASSAGGDYEQYF.

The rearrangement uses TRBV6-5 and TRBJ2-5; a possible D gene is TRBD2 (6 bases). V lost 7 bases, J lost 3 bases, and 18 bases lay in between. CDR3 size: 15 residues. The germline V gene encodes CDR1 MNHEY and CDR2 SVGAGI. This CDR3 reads CASIGLPLVEETQYF. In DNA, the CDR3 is TGTGCCAGCATTGGACTACCCCTTGTGGAAGAGACCCAGTACTTC.

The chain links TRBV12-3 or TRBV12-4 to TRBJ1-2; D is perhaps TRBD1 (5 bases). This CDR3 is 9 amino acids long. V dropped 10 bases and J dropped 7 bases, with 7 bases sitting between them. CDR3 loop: CAIRGGYTF. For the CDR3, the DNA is TGTGCCATTAGGGGTGGCTACACCTTC.

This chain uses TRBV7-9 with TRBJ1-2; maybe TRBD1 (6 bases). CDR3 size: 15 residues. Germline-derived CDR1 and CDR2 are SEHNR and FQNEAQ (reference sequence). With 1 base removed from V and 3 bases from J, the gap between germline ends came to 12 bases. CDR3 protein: CASSLDRAIDYGYTF. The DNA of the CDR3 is TGTGCCAGCAGCTTAGACAGGGCGATCGACTATGGCTACACCTTC.

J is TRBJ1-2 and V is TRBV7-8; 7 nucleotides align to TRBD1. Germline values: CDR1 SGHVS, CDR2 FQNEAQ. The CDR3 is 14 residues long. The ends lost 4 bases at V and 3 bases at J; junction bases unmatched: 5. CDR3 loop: CASSSPDRDYGYTF. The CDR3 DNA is TGTGCCAGCAGCTCCCCAGACAGGGACTATGGCTACACCTTC.

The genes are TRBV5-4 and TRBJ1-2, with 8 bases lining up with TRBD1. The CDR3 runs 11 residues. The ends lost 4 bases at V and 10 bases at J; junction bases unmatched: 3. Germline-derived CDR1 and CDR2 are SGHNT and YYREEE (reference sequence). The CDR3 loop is CASSRTGNYTF. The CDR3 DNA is TGTGCCAGCAGCAGGACAGGGAACTACACCTTC.

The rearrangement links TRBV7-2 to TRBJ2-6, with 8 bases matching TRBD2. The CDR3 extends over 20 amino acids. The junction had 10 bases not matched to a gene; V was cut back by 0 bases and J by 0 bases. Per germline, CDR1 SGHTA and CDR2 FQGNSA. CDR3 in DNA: TGTGCCAGCAGCTTAGCCCTGGCTAGCGGGTTTTCCTCTGGGGCCAACGTCCTGACTTTC. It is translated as CASSLALASGFSSGANVLTF.

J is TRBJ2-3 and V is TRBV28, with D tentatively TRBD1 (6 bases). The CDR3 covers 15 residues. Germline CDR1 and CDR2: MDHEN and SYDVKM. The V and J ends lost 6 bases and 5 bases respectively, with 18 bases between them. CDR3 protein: CASRSGTGHRDTQYF. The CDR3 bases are TGTGCCAGCAGGTCCGGGACGGGACACCGAGATACGCAGTATTTT.

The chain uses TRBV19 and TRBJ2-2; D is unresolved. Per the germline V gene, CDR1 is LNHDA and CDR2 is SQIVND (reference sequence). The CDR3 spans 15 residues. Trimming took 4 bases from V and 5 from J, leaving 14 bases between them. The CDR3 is CASSKLAPQTGELFF. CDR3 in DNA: TGTGCCAGTAGTAAATTAGCCCCGCAGACCGGGGAGCTGTTTTTT.

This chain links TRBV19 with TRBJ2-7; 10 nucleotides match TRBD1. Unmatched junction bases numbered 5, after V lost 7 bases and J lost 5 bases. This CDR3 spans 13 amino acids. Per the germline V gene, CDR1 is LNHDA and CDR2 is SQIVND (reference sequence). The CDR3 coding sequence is TGTGCCAGTAATGACAGGGGGCAGGACGAGCAGTACTTC. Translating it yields CASNDRGQDEQYF.